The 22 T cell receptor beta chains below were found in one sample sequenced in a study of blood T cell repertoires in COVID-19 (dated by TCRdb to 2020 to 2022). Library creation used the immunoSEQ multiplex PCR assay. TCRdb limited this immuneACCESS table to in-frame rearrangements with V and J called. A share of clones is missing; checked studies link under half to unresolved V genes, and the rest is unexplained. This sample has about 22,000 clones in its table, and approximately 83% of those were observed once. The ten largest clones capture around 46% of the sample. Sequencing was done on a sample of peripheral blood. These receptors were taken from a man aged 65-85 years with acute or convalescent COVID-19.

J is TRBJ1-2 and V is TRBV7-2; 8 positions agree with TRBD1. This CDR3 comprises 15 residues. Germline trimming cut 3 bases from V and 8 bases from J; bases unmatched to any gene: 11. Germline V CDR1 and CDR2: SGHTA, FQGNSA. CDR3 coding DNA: TGTGCCAGCAGCTTCAAAACAGGGGGGGTCTCAGGCTACACCTTC. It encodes CASSFKTGGVSGYTF.

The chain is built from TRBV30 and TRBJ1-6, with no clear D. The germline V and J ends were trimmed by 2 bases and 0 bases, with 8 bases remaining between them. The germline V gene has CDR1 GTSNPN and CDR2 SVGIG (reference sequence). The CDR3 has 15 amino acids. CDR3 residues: CAWSISSSYNSPLHF. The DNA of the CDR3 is TGTGCCTGGAGTATATCGAGCTCCTATAATTCACCCCTCCACTTT. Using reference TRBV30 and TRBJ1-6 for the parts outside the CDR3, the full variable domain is SQTIHQWPATLVQPVGSPLSLECTVEGTSNPNLYWYRQAAGRGLQLLFYSVGIGQISSEVPQNLSASRPQDRQFILSSKKLLLSDSGFYLCAWSISSSYNSPLHFGNGTRLTVT.

The chain's CDR3 is CASATKTGNTEAFF. The DNA of the CDR3 is TGTGCCAGCGCTACTAAAACAGGAAACACTGAAGCTTTCTTT. The gene calls are TRBV5-4 and TRBJ1-1; possible D gene TRBD1, 5 bases. Germline V gives CDR1 SGHNT, CDR2 YYREEE (reference sequence). V shed 7 bases and J shed 2 bases, with 15 bases lying between them. This CDR3 has 14 amino acids.

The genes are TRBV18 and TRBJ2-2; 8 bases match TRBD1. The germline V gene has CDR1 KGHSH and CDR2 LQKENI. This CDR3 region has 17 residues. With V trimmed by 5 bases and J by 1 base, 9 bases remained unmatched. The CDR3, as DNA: TGTGCCAGCTCAGGCGGTTCCGGGACAGGGAACACCGGGGAGCTGTTTTTT. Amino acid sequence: CASSGGSGTGNTGELFF.

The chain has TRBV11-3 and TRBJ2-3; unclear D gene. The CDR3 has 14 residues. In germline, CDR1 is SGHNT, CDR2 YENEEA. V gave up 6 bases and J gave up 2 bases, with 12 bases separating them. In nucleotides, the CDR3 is TGTGCCAGCAGTCCGGGTCCTGACACAGATACGCAGTATTTT. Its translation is CASSPGPDTDTQYF. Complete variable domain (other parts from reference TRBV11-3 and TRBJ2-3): EAGVVQSPRYKIIEKKQPVAFWCNPISGHNTLYWYLQNLGQGPELLIRYENEEAVDDSQLPKDRFSAERLKGVDSTLKIQPAELGDSAVYLCASSPGPDTDTQYFGPGTRLTVL.

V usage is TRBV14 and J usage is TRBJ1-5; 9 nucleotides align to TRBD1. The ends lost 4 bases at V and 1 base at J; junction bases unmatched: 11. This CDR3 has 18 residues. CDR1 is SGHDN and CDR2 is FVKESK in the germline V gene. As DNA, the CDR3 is TGTGCCAGCAGCCCCGGGACAGGGTTCTTTAGGAGCAATCAGCCCCAGCATTTT. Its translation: CASSPGTGFFRSNQPQHF. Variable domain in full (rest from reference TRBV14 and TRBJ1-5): EAGVTQFPSHSVIEKGQTVTLRCDPISGHDNLYWYRRVMGKEIKFLLHFVKESKQDESGMPNNRFLAERTGGTYSTLKVQPAELEDSGVYFCASSPGTGFFRSNQPQHFGDGTRLSIL.

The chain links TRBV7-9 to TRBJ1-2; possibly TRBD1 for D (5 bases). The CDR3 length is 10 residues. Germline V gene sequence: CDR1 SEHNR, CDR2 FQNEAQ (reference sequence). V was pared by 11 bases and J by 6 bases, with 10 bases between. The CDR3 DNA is TGTGCCCTCTCGGGGGATGGCTACACCTTC. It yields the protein CALSGDGYTF.

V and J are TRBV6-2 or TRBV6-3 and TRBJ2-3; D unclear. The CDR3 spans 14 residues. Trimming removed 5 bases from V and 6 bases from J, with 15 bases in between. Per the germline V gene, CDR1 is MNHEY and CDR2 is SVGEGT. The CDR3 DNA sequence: TGTGCCAGCAGTGACATAACCGGTGGGGATACGCAGTATTTT. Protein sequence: CASSDITGGDTQYF.

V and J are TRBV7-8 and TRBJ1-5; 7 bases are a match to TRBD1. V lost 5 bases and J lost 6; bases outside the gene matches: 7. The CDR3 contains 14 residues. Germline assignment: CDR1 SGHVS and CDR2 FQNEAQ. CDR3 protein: CASSPRGSSQPQHF. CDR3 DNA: TGTGCCAGCAGCCCCAGGGGGTCGAGTCAGCCCCAGCATTTT.

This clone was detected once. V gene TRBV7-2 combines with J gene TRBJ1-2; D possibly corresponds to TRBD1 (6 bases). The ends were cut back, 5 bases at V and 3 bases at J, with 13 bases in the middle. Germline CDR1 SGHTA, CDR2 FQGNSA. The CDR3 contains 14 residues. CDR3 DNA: TGTGCCAGCAGCGTGGACAAGGGGGACTATGGCTACACCTTC. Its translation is CASSVDKGDYGYTF.

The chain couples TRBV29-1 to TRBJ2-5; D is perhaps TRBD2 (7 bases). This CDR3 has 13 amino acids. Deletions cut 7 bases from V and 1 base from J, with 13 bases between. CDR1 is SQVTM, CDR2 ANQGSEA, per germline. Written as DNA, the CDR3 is TGCAGCGCCCTTAGGGGGGGCCAAGAGACCCAGTACTTC. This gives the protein CSALRGGQETQYF.

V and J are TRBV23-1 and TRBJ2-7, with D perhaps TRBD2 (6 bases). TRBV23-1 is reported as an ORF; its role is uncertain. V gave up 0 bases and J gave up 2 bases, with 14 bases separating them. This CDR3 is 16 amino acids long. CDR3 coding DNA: TGCGCCAGCAGTCAATCGCCCCCGGGGGAAACCTACGAGCAGTACTTC. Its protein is CASSQSPPGETYEQYF.

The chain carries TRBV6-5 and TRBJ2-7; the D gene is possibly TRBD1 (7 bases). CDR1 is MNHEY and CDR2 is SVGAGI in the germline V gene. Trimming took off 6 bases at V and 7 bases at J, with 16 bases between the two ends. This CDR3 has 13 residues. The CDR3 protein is CASRRDSGKEQYF. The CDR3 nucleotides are TGTGCCAGCAGGCGGGACAGTGGGAAGGAGCAGTACTTC.

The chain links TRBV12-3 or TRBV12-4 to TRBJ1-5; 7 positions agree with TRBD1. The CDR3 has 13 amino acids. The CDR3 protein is CATGQYSNQPQHF. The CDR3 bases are TGTGCGACGGGACAGTATAGCAATCAGCCCCAGCATTTT.

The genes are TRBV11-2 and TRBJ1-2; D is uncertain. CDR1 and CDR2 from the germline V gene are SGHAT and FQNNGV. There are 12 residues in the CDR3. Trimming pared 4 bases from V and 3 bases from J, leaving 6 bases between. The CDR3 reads CASSSDYYGYTF. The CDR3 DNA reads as TGTGCCAGCAGCTCCGACTACTATGGCTACACCTTC.

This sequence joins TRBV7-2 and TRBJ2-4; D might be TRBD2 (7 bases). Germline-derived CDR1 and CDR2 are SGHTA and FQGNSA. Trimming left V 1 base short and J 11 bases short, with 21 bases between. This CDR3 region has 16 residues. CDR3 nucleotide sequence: TGTGCCAGCAGCTTAGTCCGGCGCGGGGGCTTGATGGTTCAGTACTTC. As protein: CASSLVRRGGLMVQYF.

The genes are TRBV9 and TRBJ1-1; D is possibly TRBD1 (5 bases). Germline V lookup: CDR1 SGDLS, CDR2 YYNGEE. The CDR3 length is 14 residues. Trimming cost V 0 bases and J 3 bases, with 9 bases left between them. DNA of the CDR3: TGTGCCAGCAGCGTAGACGCCAGGGACACTGAAGCTTTCTTT. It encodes CASSVDARDTEAFF.

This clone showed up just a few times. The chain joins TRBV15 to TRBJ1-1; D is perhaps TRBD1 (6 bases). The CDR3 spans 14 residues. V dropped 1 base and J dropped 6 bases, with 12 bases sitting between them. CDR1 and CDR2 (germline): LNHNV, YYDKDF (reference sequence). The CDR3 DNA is TGTGCCACCAGCAGAGTCCAGGGGATGTCTGAAGCTTTCTTT. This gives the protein CATSRVQGMSEAFF.

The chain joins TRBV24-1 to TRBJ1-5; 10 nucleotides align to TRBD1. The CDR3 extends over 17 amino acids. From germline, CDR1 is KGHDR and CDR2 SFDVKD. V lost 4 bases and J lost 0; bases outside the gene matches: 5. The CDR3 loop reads CATSDPGQGFSNQPQHF. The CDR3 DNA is TGTGCCACCAGTGACCCGGGACAGGGGTTTAGCAATCAGCCCCAGCATTTT.

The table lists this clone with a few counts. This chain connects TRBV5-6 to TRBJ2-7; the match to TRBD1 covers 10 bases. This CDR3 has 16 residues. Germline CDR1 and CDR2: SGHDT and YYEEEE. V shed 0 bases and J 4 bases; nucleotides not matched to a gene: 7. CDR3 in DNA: TGTGCCAGCAGCTTGGCCGCAGGACAGGGGGTATACGAGCAGTACTTC. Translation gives CASSLAAGQGVYEQYF.

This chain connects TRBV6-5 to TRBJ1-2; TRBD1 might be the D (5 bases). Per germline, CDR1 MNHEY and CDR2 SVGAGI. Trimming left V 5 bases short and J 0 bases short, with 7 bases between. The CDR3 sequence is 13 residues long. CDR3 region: CASSKGTNYGYTF. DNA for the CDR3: TGTGCCAGCAGTAAGGGGACTAACTATGGCTACACCTTC.

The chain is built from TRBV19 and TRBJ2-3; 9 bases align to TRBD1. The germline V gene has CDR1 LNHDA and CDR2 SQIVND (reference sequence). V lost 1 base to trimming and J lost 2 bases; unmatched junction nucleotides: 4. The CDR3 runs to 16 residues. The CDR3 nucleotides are TGTGCCAGTAGTATAGCAACAGGGGGCATCACAGATACGCAGTATTTT. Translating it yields CASSIATGGITDTQYF.